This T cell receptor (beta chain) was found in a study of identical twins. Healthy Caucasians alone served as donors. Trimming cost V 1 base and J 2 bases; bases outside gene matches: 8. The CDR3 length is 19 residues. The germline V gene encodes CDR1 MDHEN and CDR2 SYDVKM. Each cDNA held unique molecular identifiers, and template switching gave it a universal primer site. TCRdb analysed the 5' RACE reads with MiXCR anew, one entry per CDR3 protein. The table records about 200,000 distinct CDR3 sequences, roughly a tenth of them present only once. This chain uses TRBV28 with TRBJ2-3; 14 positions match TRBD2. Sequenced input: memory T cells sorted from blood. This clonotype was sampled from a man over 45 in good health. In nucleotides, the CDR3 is TGTGCCAGCAGTTTATCGGGACTAGCGGGGGTTTCGTTCACAGATACGCAGTATTTT. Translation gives CASSLSGLAGVSFTDTQYF.